Detailed here is one T cell receptor beta chain. This clonotype was recorded many times. Its target antigen remains unknown. The sample holds no much larger clone one base away, and base qualities are not on file. This entry comes from a study of neurological immune-mediated disorders (dated by TCRdb to the late 2010s). A note on the overall study: The study compared peripheral blood TCR-beta repertoires of HTLV-I-associated myelopathy (HAM/TSP) patients, multiple sclerosis patients and healthy controls using UMI-based sequencing. The cohort comprised 68 subjects: 14 HAM/TSP patients, around 34 multiple sclerosis patients and 20 healthy controls. The approximately 98 TCR-beta libraries included longitudinal samples, technical triplicates and paired sorted CD4+ and CD8+ T-cell subsets alongside PBMC samples. Findings and caveats that apply to the study as a whole: No identical CDR3 amino acid sequences were shared among expanded clones across subjects, suggesting private TCR-beta repertoires in all groups. TCR clonal expansion was highest in HAM/TSP patients and lowest in MS patients, with MS patients falling below even healthy controls.

Measured from the cysteine to the phenylalanine, the CDR3 is 13 residues long. The entry retains the CDR3 DNA only, 39 bases that are in frame from base 1. V was cut back by 1 base and J by 0 bases, leaving a gap of 7 bases between them. From the germline V gene (reference sequence), CDR1 is DFQATT and CDR2 is SNEGSKA. cDNA was synthesized by template-switch 5'RACE using a primer carrying a 10-nucleotide random unique molecular identifier by which each TCR transcript was tagged. Every sequencing run yielded over 170 million TCR-beta sequences covering 15-18 subjects. Total RNA was extracted with the RNeasy kit. The KAPA Real-time Library Amplification kit was used to amplify TCR-beta VDJ regions with primers targeting the TCR constant region and the 5'RACE anchor. Sample indexes and Illumina adaptors were added in a first PCR, after which library yield was increased in a second PCR. The roughly 650 bp TCR product was size-selected on a 2% E-gel SizeSelection system after Ampure bead purification. Before pooling, libraries had their quality checked on a Bioanalyzer, their concentration measured with Qubit, and their quantity determined with the Kapa Library Quantification kit. Libraries were sequenced paired-end 2 x 150 bp on an Illumina HiSeq 2500. To increase sequence diversity, about 23-30% phiX was spiked into each library pool. The study's own analysis went as follows. Quality-filtered reads were processed with the UMI-based MiGEC pipeline, which removed over 85% of raw TCR sequences during error correction. VDJ genes were aligned to IMGT germline references, and each clonotype was defined by a unique CDR3 amino acid sequence together with V-J genes. VDJtools evaluated clonal expansion, Shannon diversity and CDR3 relatedness (CalcPairwiseDistances, ClusterSamples); CLCbio workbench built phylogenetic trees. A clone was classed as expanded if it had 8 or more unique UMIs, a cutoff based on coefficient-of-variation modelling across technical triplicates. The public reads were quality trimmed at Q25 with fastp and then assembled into clones with MiXCR by TCRdb, keeping productive beta chains. Each record represents a unique CDR3 protein, reported with the most common genes and DNA among its rows. The V and J calls and clone size are TCRdb's, not the authors'. The table for this sample lists some 16,000 distinct CDR3 sequences; 7% to 9.5% of them were counted only once. Of the sample, more than 35% falls within the top ten clones.

Healthy controls were blood bank volunteers in Maryland, USA. Sorted-subset TCR libraries were prepared from around 1 million sorted CD4+ or CD8+ T cells. PBMCs were separated from peripheral blood using Ficoll-Hypaque density gradient centrifugation and then cryopreserved in liquid nitrogen. Paired sorted CD4+ and CD8+ subsets came from healthy controls, HAM/TSP patients and MS patients. The chain is assembled from TRBV20-1 and TRBJ2-7, with an unclear D gene assignment. Specimen: CD8+ T cells from blood. The sequence was obtained from a man between 45 and 60 years old in good health. The DNA sequence is given as TGCAGTGCTAGAGTGGAGAGCTCCTACGAGCAGTACTTC. This encodes CSARVESSYEQYF.